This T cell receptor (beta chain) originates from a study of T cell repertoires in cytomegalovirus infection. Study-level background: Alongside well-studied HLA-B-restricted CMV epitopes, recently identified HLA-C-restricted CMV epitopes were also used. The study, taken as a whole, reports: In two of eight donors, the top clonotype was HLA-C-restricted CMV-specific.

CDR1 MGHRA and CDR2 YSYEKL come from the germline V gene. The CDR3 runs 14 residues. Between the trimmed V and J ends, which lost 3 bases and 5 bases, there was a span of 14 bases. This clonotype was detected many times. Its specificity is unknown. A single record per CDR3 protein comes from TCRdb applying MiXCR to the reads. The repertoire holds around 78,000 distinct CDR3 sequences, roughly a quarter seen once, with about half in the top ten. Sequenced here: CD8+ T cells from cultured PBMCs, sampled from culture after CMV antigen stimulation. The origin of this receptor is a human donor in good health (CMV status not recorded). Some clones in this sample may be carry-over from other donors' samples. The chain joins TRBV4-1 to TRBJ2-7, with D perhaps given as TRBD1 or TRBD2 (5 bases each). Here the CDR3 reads CASSQGGGYDEQYF. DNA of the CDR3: TGCGCCAGCAGCCAGGGTGGGGGATACGACGAGCAGTACTTC.